These 21 T cell receptor beta chains were sequenced from one sample in a study of Ad26.COV2.S vaccination and SARS-CoV-2 variants. Treatment: some 19 received Ad26.COV2.S at low or high dose, single or two shots; roughly five received placebo; per-sample allocation not given. The investigators took samples on day 63 after the first vaccine or placebo injection. Sequenced by immunoSEQ multiplex PCR; TCRdb stores in-frame clones only, minus some. Here the sample spans 410,000 or so clones, around nine tenths being singletons. Sequenced material: peripheral blood, taken in a trial of Ad26.COV2.S vaccine versus placebo. These receptors were obtained from a person between 18 and 65 years old who received the Ad26.COV2.S COVID-19 vaccine or a placebo.

The V gene is TRBV7-9, the J gene TRBJ2-7, with TRBD1 as a possible D gene (7 bases). The CDR3 consists of 12 residues. Trimming took off 5 bases at V and 5 bases at J, with 10 bases between the two ends. Looked up from germline, CDR1 is SEHNR and CDR2 is FQNEAQ (reference sequence). The CDR3, as DNA: TGTGCCAGCAGCGCCAGGGGGGACGAGCAGTACTTC. It is translated as CASSARGDEQYF.

V gene TRBV18 combines with J gene TRBJ1-4; TRBD1 is a possible D gene (6 bases). Germline CDR1 reads KGHSH; CDR2 reads LQKENI. V was cut by 5 bases and J by 8 bases, with 15 bases left in between. This CDR3 is 14 amino acids long. The CDR3 nucleotides read TGTGCCAGCTCATCGACAGGACCGAAGGAAAAACTGTTTTTT. Amino acid sequence: CASSSTGPKEKLFF. Variable domain in full (rest from reference TRBV18 and TRBJ1-4): NAGVMQNPRHLVRRRGQEARLRCSPMKGHSHVYWYRQLPEEGLKFMVYLQKENIIDESGMPKERFSAEFPKEGPSILRIQQVVRGDSAAYFCASSSTGPKEKLFFGSGTQLSVL.

The genes are TRBV6-2 or TRBV6-3 and TRBJ2-3; 9 nucleotides align to TRBD1. Germline loops: CDR1 MNHEY, CDR2 SVGEGT. With 2 bases clipped from V and 0 bases from J, the junction kept 9 bases outside the gene matches. The CDR3 covers 18 residues. For the CDR3, the DNA is TGTGCCAGCAGTTACCCGACGGGGACAGGGAAGAGCACAGATACGCAGTATTTT. It encodes CASSYPTGTGKSTDTQYF.

This clone appeared once. CDR3 DNA sequence: TGTGCCAGCAGCTTGGTGGGGACAGGGACCTACGAGCAGTACTTC. It specifies CASSLVGTGTYEQYF. This sequence joins TRBV5-6 and TRBJ2-7; 9 nucleotides line up with TRBD1. V was clipped by 0 bases and J by 2 bases; unmatched bases: 3. The CDR3 is 15 amino acids. Looked up from germline, CDR1 is SGHDT and CDR2 is YYEEEE.

The V and J genes are TRBV12-3 or TRBV12-4 and TRBJ1-1; D is undetermined. V was clipped by 4 bases and J by 6 bases, with 6 bases between them. This CDR3 has 11 amino acids. The CDR3 DNA reads TGTGCCAGCAGTTACCGCCCTGAAGCTTTCTTT. This gives the protein CASSYRPEAFF.

This chain joins TRBV6-5 and TRBJ1-2; TRBD1 aligns across 11 bases. The CDR3 has 15 residues. The V gene end was trimmed by 5 bases and the J gene end by 2 bases; junction bases not matched to a gene: 4. Germline V gene lookup returns CDR1 MNHEY and CDR2 SVGAGI. The CDR3 DNA is TGTGCCAGCAGTATAGGGACAGGGGGGAACTATGGCTACACCTTC. Translated, it gives CASSIGTGGNYGYTF.

The CDR3 is CASSYLGGVSYEQYF. The CDR3 DNA follows: TGTGCCAGCAGTTACTTGGGGGGTGTCTCCTACGAGCAGTACTTC. The chain combines TRBV6-5 with TRBJ2-7; weak D call: TRBD2 (6 bases). The CDR3 covers 15 residues. The germline V gene has CDR1 MNHEY and CDR2 SVGAGI. Trimming left V 1 base short and J 0 bases short, with 10 bases between.

This chain connects TRBV4-1 to TRBJ2-7, with D unclear. Germline V gene data show CDR1 as MGHRA and CDR2 as YSYEKL. This CDR3 comprises 16 residues. With 1 base removed from V and 0 bases from J, the gap between germline ends came to 13 bases. CDR3 sequence (DNA): TGCGCCAGCAGCCAAGTGAAAGATACCCGCTCCTACGAGCAGTACTTC. Amino acid sequence: CASSQVKDTRSYEQYF.

This chain joins TRBV5-5 and TRBJ2-7; D is unresolved. V dropped 1 base and J dropped 3 bases, with 8 bases sitting between them. This CDR3 region has 13 residues. Germline lookup yields CDR1 SGHKS and CDR2 YYEKEE (reference sequence). In nucleotides, the CDR3 is TGTGCCAGCAGCTTGTTCGCCGACTACGAGCAGTACTTC. This sequence encodes CASSLFADYEQYF.

The V call is TRBV19, the J call TRBJ2-2; D call uncertain. Germline CDR1 LNHDA, CDR2 SQIVND (reference sequence). The CDR3 has 14 residues. Trimming shortened V by 1 base and J by 4 bases, and 7 bases separated the two germline ends. This CDR3 reads CASSIVRITGELFF. In DNA form, the CDR3 reads TGTGCCAGTAGTATAGTCCGAATCACCGGGGAGCTGTTTTTT.

This clone was seen only once. This chain links TRBV10-2 with TRBJ1-1; the D is unclear. Trimming took 5 bases from V and 1 from J, leaving 11 bases between them. The V gene's germline CDR1 is WSHSY and CDR2 SAAADI. This CDR3 comprises 14 residues. The CDR3 DNA reads TGCGCCAGCAGTTTGGAGGGAACGAACACTGAAGCTTTCTTT. It translates to CASSLEGTNTEAFF.

This clone was seen only once. This rearrangement joins TRBV9 to TRBJ2-3; TRBD2 aligns across 7 bases. V shed 2 bases, J shed 0 bases, and the junction held 0 bases outside the gene matches. From germline, CDR1 is SGDLS and CDR2 YYNGEE. This CDR3 comprises 14 residues. CDR3 region: CASSVSGSTDTQYF. Written as DNA, the CDR3 is TGTGCCAGCAGCGTTAGCGGGAGCACAGATACGCAGTATTTT.

The chain recombines TRBV9 with TRBJ2-4, with TRBD2 matching 10 bases. CDR1 SGDLS and CDR2 YYNGEE come from the germline V gene. V shed 0 bases, J shed 2 bases, and the junction held 5 bases outside the gene matches. The CDR3 runs 17 residues. CDR3 residues: CASSVGSSGSSKNIQYF. CDR3 DNA sequence: TGTGCCAGCAGCGTAGGCTCTAGCGGGAGTTCCAAAAACATTCAGTACTTC.

The chain is built from TRBV12-5 and TRBJ2-2; the match to TRBD2 covers 14 bases. With V trimmed by 4 bases and J by 6 bases, 10 bases remained unmatched. Germline V gives CDR1 LGHNT, CDR2 FRNRAP. This CDR3 has 18 amino acids. CDR3 coding DNA: TGTGCTAGTGGTTACACCGGGACTAGCGGGAGCCCCCCCGGGGAGCTGTTTTTT. This translates into CASGYTGTSGSPPGELFF.

The chain links TRBV3-1 (or the pseudogene TRBV3-2) to TRBJ1-2; TRBD1 matches 7 bases. V gave up 4 bases and J gave up 2 bases; unmatched junction bases: 7. Germline V gives CDR1 LGHDT, CDR2 YNNKEL (reference sequence). This CDR3 is 15 amino acids long. CDR3 sequence: CASSPVGTANYGYTF. The CDR3, as DNA: TGTGCCAGCAGCCCCGTGGGGACAGCAAACTATGGCTACACCTTC.

The chain joins TRBV14 to TRBJ1-6, with no clear D. Trimming removed 0 bases at V and 9 bases at J, with 12 bases between. Germline V gene data show CDR1 as SGHDN and CDR2 as FVKESK. The CDR3 extends over 15 amino acids. In DNA form, the CDR3 reads TGTGCCAGCAGCCAAGATCTGGGTTCACTTTCACCCCTCCACTTT. Residues: CASSQDLGSLSPLHF. The full variable domain, completed using reference TRBV14 and TRBJ1-6, is EAGVTQFPSHSVIEKGQTVTLRCDPISGHDNLYWYRRVMGKEIKFLLHFVKESKQDESGMPNNRFLAERTGGTYSTLKVQPAELEDSGVYFCASSQDLGSLSPLHFGNGTRLTVT.

The count of this clone is one. The chain couples TRBV19 to TRBJ1-1; D gene ambiguous. The CDR3 sequence is 15 residues long. CDR1 is LNHDA, CDR2 SQIVND, per germline (reference sequence). V gave up 1 base and J gave up 1 base, with 10 bases separating them. CDR3 sequence: CASSIVAGSNTEAFF. For the CDR3, the DNA is TGTGCCAGTAGTATAGTAGCAGGATCGAACACTGAAGCTTTCTTT.

The chain carries TRBV5-1 and TRBJ2-1, with 7 bases aligning to TRBD2. CDR3 length equals 15 residues. Germline trimming cut 4 bases from V and 4 bases from J; bases unmatched to any gene: 8. Germline V gene data show CDR1 as SGHRS and CDR2 as YFSETQ. The CDR3 nucleotides read TGCGCCAGCAGCACCGGGACTAATACGTACAATGAGCAGTTCTTC. This sequence encodes CASSTGTNTYNEQFF.

The chain carries TRBV5-1 and TRBJ1-1; possibly TRBD1 for D (5 bases). V was trimmed by 5 bases and J by 4 bases, leaving 12 bases between them. The germline V gene encodes CDR1 SGHRS and CDR2 YFSETQ. CDR3 length: 13 amino acids. DNA for the CDR3: TGCGCCAGCAGGCCGGGGCCGAGCACTGAAGCTTTCTTT. Protein product: CASRPGPSTEAFF.

This chain connects TRBV5-1 to TRBJ2-3; tentative D call: TRBD2 (5 bases). Germline V gene sequence: CDR1 SGHRS, CDR2 YFSETQ. V dropped 0 bases and J dropped 3 bases, with 14 bases sitting between them. This CDR3 has 16 residues. The CDR3 sequence is CASSLGLGSGTDTQYF. The DNA for the CDR3 is TGCGCCAGCAGCTTGGGGTTGGGGTCGGGGACAGATACGCAGTATTTT.

The V and J genes are TRBV6-5 and TRBJ2-1; TRBD1 aligns across 10 bases. Unmatched junction bases numbered 8, after V lost 4 bases and J lost 8 bases. From germline, CDR1 is MNHEY and CDR2 SVGAGI. This CDR3 has 15 residues. The chain's CDR3 is CASSSPGQGKYEQFF. The CDR3 DNA is TGTGCCAGCAGTTCCCCGGGACAGGGGAAGTATGAGCAGTTCTTC.